This record looks at one T cell receptor (beta chain) sequence and its context. The V gene end was trimmed by 5 bases and the J gene end by 1 base; junction bases not matched to a gene: 3. The CDR3 totals 17 residues. Germline CDR1 reads LNHDA; CDR2 reads SQIVND (reference sequence). The data were taken from a study of T cell changes during pregnancy in multiple sclerosis. TCRdb's copy holds only in-frame clones and misses some; the assay was immunoSEQ multiplex PCR. The table has 55,000 to 65,000 clones, about nine tenths seen once. The material was peripheral blood, obtained in the first trimester of pregnancy. The origin of this receptor is a female donor in good health, enrolled as a control in a pregnancy study. V is TRBV19 and J is TRBJ2-3; 16 bases line up with TRBD2. CDR3: CASSAGTSGGGTDTQYF. CDR3 in DNA: TGTGCCAGTAGTGCCGGGACTAGCGGGGGGGGCACAGATACGCAGTATTTT.